Detailed here is one T cell receptor beta chain. The antigen is unknown. With the read ending 3 residues before the CDR3 end, the germline J gene is used to fill in that end. Assay used: immunoSEQ multiplex PCR; TCRdb lists only in-frame clones, some missing. This sample's clone table lists 25,000 to 30,000 clones. The data belong to a study of T cells in women clearing cervical HPV infection. General observations from the study: Controls had more TRBV6-7 (about 0.16%) than cases (approximately 0.11%).

V was trimmed by 11 bases and J by 0 bases, leaving 16 bases between them. CDR3 length: 15 residues. Germline V gives CDR1 SGHAT, CDR2 FQDESV (reference sequence). This clonotype was sampled from a woman aged 18-70 years with a cervical HPV16 infection that either progressed to CIN3+ or cleared (not recorded which). The chain has TRBV11-1 and TRBJ2-2; D possibly matches TRBD1 or TRBD2 (7 bases each). Material for sequencing was blood buffy coat. The part of the CDR3 DNA that was read is TGTGCCGGAGGCAGCGGGACAGCGAACACCGGGGAG. This sequence encodes CAGGSGTANTGE. The entire CDR3 is CAGGSGTANTGELFF.